Each of the 16 T cell receptor beta chains below was sequenced from the same sample in a study of T cell repertoires in aging, cancer and after chemotherapy. Amplification of TCR beta used genomic DNA extracted from peripheral blood. TRB rearrangements spanning V, D and J were amplified using mixed TRB-A/B primers. TCRdb reprocessed the multiplex PCR reads via MiXCR and lists one record per CDR3 protein. The sample yields 10,000 to 15,000 distinct CDR3 sequences, roughly a quarter seen once. The source material was blood. The receptor set was obtained from a human donor with a blood cancer.

This clonotype is deemed medium-sized. The J gene is TRBJ1-1, the V gene TRBV29-1, with TRBD1 as a possible D gene (5 bases). This CDR3 region has 18 residues. The V and J ends lost 0 bases and 5 bases respectively, with 25 bases between them. Germline V gene lookup returns CDR1 SQVTM and CDR2 ANQGSEA. The CDR3 DNA reads as TGCAGCGTTGAAGAATGGAGAAGGGACCTACAGACAGATACTGAAGCTTTCTTT. Protein sequence: CSVEEWRRDLQTDTEAFF.

The J gene is TRBJ1-5, the V gene TRBV28; maybe TRBD1 (5 bases). This CDR3 contains 12 residues. Trimming removed 11 bases from V and 6 bases from J, with 14 bases in between. The germline CDR1 and CDR2 sequences are MDHEN and SYDVKM. The CDR3 sequence: CASGQGGQPQHF. Here the CDR3 DNA reads TGTGCCTCGGGCCAGGGCGGTCAGCCCCAGCATTTT.

Of note for this clonotype: A much larger clone is a single base away; this may be a read error. This CDR3 fails to terminate in the conserved phenylalanine or tryptophan, so it likely reflects a read error. The chain combines TRBV30 with TRBJ1-2; no definite D call. V dropped 2 bases and J dropped 8 bases, with 15 bases sitting between them. CDR1 GTSNPN and CDR2 SVGIG come from the germline V gene (reference sequence). This CDR3 is 13 amino acids long. CDR3 amino acids: CAWSPSGLLGYTS. CDR3 in DNA: TGTGCCTGGAGTCCGAGCGGTCTCCTCGGCTACACCTCC.

This clonotype has a single count. This rearrangement joins TRBV29-1 to TRBJ1-1, with 12 positions matching TRBD1. Germline CDR1 reads SQVTM; CDR2 reads ANQGSEA. There are 15 residues in the CDR3. The trim removed 6 bases at V and 1 base at J, leaving 6 bases unmatched. The CDR3 DNA sequence: TGCAGCGTCGTTGGGACAGGGGGCGCGAACACTGAAGCTTTCTTT. Its translation is CSVVGTGGANTEAFF.

This clonotype has just a few counts. The rearrangement links TRBV10-3 to TRBJ1-2; weak D call: TRBD1 (5 bases). Germline V gives CDR1 ENHRY, CDR2 SYGVKD. The CDR3 has 13 amino acids. The V gene lost 9 bases and the J gene lost 3 bases, with 14 bases spanning the gap. The CDR3 DNA follows: TGTGCCATACGGGACGGGAGGTACTATGGCTACACCTTC. Residues: CAIRDGRYYGYTF.

By sample fraction, this clonotype is medium-sized. The rearrangement links TRBV10-3 to TRBJ2-2; no definite D call. Germline V gives CDR1 ENHRY, CDR2 SYGVKD. The CDR3 runs to 16 residues. Trimming shortened V by 2 bases and J by 0 bases, and 10 bases separated the two germline ends. Here the CDR3 reads CAISEGRPSNTGELFF. As DNA, the CDR3 is TGTGCCATCAGTGAGGGCAGACCCTCGAACACCGGGGAGCTGTTTTTT.

The J gene is TRBJ1-4, the V gene TRBV5-4; D uncertain. The CDR3 is made up of 14 amino acids. V was shortened by 3 bases and J by 5 bases, with 11 bases between the two germline ends. Germline V CDR1 and CDR2: SGHNT, YYREEE (reference sequence). Here the CDR3 reads CASSSVGQNEKLFF. CDR3 DNA: TGTGCCAGCAGCTCAGTCGGTCAGAATGAAAAACTGTTTTTT.

Notes on this clonotype: This could be a read error, since a much larger clone is one nucleotide away. The genes are TRBV6-5 and TRBJ2-3; the D gene is possibly TRBD1 (6 bases). The CDR3 is made up of 14 amino acids. The germline V gene encodes CDR1 MNHEY and CDR2 SVGAGI. In DNA, the CDR3 is TGTGACACCTCCTACGGACAGAACACAGATACGCAGTATTTT. Translated: CDTSYGQNTDTQYF.

Within the sample, this clonotype is medium-sized (0.01 to 0.1%). The CDR3 reads CASSYGSLGNSPLHF. DNA of the CDR3: TGTGCCAGCAGTTATGGGAGCCTTGGAAATTCACCCCTCCACTTT. V gene TRBV6-5 combines with J gene TRBJ1-6; D is ambiguous. Germline V gene lookup returns CDR1 MNHEY and CDR2 SVGAGI. V was clipped by 3 bases and J by 7 bases, with 13 bases between them. CDR3 size: 15 residues.

The chain is built from TRBV12-3 or TRBV12-4 and TRBJ2-7; 9 bases are a match to TRBD2. CDR3 length: 14 residues. The V gene end was trimmed by 9 bases and the J gene end by 7 bases; junction bases not matched to a gene: 13. In DNA, the CDR3 is TGTGCCAGTCGTTCAACAAGCGGGAGGACGGAGCAGTACTTC. It translates to CASRSTSGRTEQYF.

By its share, this clonotype is medium-sized. The J gene is TRBJ1-5, the V gene TRBV19; the match to TRBD1 covers 9 bases. CDR1 LNHDA and CDR2 SQIVND come from the germline V gene (reference sequence). This CDR3 region has 16 residues. The junction had 7 bases not matched to a gene; V was cut back by 4 bases and J by 3 bases. Here the CDR3 reads CASSTLDRGNNQPQHF. As DNA, the CDR3 is TGTGCCAGTAGTACCCTAGACAGGGGGAACAATCAGCCCCAGCATTTT.

In its sample, this clonotype is medium-sized. CDR3 region: CASSDRDRRPRFGEQYF. The CDR3 nucleotides are TGTGCCAGCAGTGACCGGGACAGGAGACCCCGGTTTGGCGAGCAGTACTTC. The rearrangement joins TRBV27 to TRBJ2-7; 8 bases fit TRBD1. The J segment lost 6 bases and the V segment lost 5 bases, leaving 18 bases of the junction unmatched. The CDR3 consists of 17 residues. Germline V gene lookup returns CDR1 MNHEY and CDR2 SMNVEV (reference sequence).

This clonotype occurred many times. The chain has TRBV6-1 and TRBJ2-2; tentatively, D is TRBD2 (5 bases). CDR1 is MNHNS and CDR2 is SASEGT in the germline V gene. With 4 bases removed from V and 3 bases from J, the gap between germline ends came to 15 bases. This CDR3 has 16 amino acids. CDR3 bases: TGTGCCAGCAGTGGAGCGGCGGTGCGGGACACCGGGGAGCTGTTTTTT. Translation: CASSGAAVRDTGELFF.

This clonotype is labeled as medium-sized. The V gene is TRBV29-1, the J gene TRBJ2-3; 8 bases match TRBD2. V trimming: 6 bases; J trimming: 4 bases; junction bases outside the gene matches: 6. This CDR3 region has 13 residues. In germline, CDR1 is SQVTM, CDR2 ANQGSEA. The CDR3 here is CSVRAGVPDTQYF. In DNA, the CDR3 is TGCAGCGTCAGAGCGGGAGTCCCAGATACGCAGTATTTT.

This clonotype was seen more than once but under ten times. V gene TRBV12-3 or TRBV12-4 combines with J gene TRBJ1-5; TRBD1 matches at 8 bases. V lost 6 bases, J lost 4 bases, and 8 bases stayed unmatched. The CDR3 length is 15 residues. Here the CDR3 DNA reads TGTGCCAGCAGCAGGGGACAGGTGCTTAATCAGCCCCAGCATTTT. It specifies CASSRGQVLNQPQHF.

This clonotype occurred a few times. The rearrangement uses TRBV19 and TRBJ2-1; possible D gene TRBD1, 5 bases. Between the trimmed V and J ends, which lost 3 bases and 12 bases, there was a span of 33 bases. Looked up from germline, CDR1 is LNHDA and CDR2 is SQIVND (reference sequence). The CDR3 sequence is 19 residues long. This chain's CDR3 is CASSIVPRAERLRPGGQFF. The CDR3 DNA is TGTGCCAGTAGTATCGTTCCCAGGGCGGAGCGTCTTCGCCCCGGCGGGCAGTTCTTC.